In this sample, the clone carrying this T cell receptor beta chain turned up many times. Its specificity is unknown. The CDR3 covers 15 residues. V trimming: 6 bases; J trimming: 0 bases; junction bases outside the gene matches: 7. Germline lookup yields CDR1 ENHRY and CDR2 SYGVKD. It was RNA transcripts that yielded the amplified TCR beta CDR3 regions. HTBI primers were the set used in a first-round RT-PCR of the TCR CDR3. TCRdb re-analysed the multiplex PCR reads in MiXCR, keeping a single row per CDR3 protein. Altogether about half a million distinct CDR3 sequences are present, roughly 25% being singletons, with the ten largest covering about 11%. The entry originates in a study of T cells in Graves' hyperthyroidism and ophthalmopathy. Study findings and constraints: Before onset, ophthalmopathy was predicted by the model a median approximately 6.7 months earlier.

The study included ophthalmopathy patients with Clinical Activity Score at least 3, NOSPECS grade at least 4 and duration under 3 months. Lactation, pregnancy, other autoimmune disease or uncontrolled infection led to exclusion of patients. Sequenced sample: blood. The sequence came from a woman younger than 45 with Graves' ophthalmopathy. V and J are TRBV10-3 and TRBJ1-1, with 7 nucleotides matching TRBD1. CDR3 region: CAIRGQGEMNTEAFF. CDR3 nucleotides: TGTGCCATCAGGGGGCAGGGGGAGATGAACACTGAAGCTTTCTTT.